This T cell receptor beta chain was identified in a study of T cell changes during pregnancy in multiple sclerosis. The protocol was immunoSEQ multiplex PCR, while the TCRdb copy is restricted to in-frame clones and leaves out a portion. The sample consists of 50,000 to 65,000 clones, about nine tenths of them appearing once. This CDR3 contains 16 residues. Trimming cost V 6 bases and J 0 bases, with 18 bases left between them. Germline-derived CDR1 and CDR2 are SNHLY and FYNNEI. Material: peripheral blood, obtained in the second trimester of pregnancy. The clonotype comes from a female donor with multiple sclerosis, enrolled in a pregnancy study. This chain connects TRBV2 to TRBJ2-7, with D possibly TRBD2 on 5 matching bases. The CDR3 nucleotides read TGTGCCAGCAGCGTCCCGCGGACTTCTTCCTCCTACGAGCAGTACTTC. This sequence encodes CASSVPRTSSSYEQYF.